This T cell receptor beta chain is from a study of blood T cell repertoires in COVID-19. The CDR3 is 15 amino acids. The J segment lost 1 base and the V segment lost 6 bases, leaving 7 bases of the junction unmatched. In germline, CDR1 is SNHLY, CDR2 FYNNEI. In this sample, this clone turned up once. The assay was immunoSEQ multiplex PCR, and TCRdb's table has in-frame clones only and misses some. The sample carries just over 300,000 clones, more than 75% recorded once. This chain links TRBV2 with TRBJ1-1; 8 nucleotides agree with TRBD1. The clonotype originates from a young man who had recovered from COVID-19. The sequencing sample was made of PBMCs or T cells enriched from blood (not recorded which). This CDR3 reads CASRAGQAKNTEAFF. Written as DNA, the CDR3 is TGTGCCAGCAGAGCGGGACAGGCGAAGAACACTGAAGCTTTCTTT.